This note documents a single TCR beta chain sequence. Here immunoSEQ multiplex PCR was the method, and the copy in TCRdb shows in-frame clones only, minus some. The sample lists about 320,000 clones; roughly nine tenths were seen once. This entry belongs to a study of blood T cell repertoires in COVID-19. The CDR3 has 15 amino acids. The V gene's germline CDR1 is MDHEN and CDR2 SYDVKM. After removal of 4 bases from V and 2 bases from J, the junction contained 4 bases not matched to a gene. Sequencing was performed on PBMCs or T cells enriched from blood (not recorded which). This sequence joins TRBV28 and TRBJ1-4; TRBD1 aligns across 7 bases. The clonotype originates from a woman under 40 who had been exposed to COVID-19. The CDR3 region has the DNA TGTGCCAGCAGTTCCCCGGGACAGACTAATGAAAAACTGTTTTTT. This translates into CASSSPGQTNEKLFF.